This T cell receptor beta chain is drawn from a study of T cells in Graves' hyperthyroidism and ophthalmopathy. Amplification of TCR beta CDR3 regions used RNA as the template. The HTBI primer set served for first-round RT-PCR of the TCR CDR3. TCRdb ran MiXCR on the multiplex PCR reads and lists one entry per CDR3 protein. The sample contains some 460,000 distinct CDR3 sequences, about 15% of which appear only once. V lost 2 bases to trimming and J lost 3 bases, with 12 bases between them. CDR3 length: 15 residues. The V gene's germline CDR1 is SGHRS and CDR2 YFSETQ. This clonotype was seen repeatedly, ten times or more.

The chain has TRBV5-1 and TRBJ1-5, with D possibly matching TRBD1 (6 bases). Sequencing was carried out using blood. The TCR sequence derives from a woman under 30 with Graves' hyperthyroidism. CDR3 DNA: TGCGCCAGCAGCTTAGGGGGGTGGGACAATCAGCCCCAGCATTTT. It translates to CASSLGGWDNQPQHF.